The 16 T cell receptor beta chains presented below share a single source sample, sequenced in a study of T-cell memory formation after mild COVID-19. TCRdb independently ran MiXCR on the 5' RACE reads; one entry per CDR3 protein. Counted here are about 250,000 distinct CDR3 sequences, 18% occurring once; the ten biggest clones make up roughly 24%. Specimen: PBMCs or a T cell subset sorted from them (not recorded which). Receptor source: a man aged 18 to 30 who had mild COVID-19 (a few samples of this study predate the infection). Cell type and time point are not known.

This clonotype turned up a few times. The gene calls are TRBV5-1 and TRBJ2-3; D remains ambiguous. Germline CDR1 and CDR2: SGHRS and YFSETQ. There are 13 residues in the CDR3. V dropped 4 bases and J dropped 0 bases, with 6 bases sitting between them. CDR3 residues: CASSTTSTDTQYF. Written as DNA, the CDR3 is TGCGCCAGCAGCACGACTAGCACAGATACGCAGTATTTT.

This clonotype was seen more than once but under ten times. This chain joins TRBV28 and TRBJ1-1; D gene ambiguous. CDR1 MDHEN and CDR2 SYDVKM come from the germline V gene. The length of the CDR3 is 13 residues. Trimming removed 8 bases at V and 5 bases at J, with 15 bases between. The CDR3 spells CASSWVVGTEAFF. CDR3 bases: TGTGCCAGCTCTTGGGTAGTGGGGACTGAAGCTTTCTTT.

The table lists this clonotype with many counts. The rearrangement uses TRBV29-1 and TRBJ2-5; 7 nucleotides line up with TRBD1. The CDR3 covers 12 residues. Germline loops: CDR1 SQVTM, CDR2 ANQGSEA. With 5 bases clipped from V and 2 bases from J, the junction kept 2 bases outside the gene matches. The CDR3 bases are TGCAGCGTTAGGGGGCCTCAAGAGACCCAGTACTTC. Its protein product is CSVRGPQETQYF.

The genes are TRBV7-2 and TRBJ2-3; unclear D gene. This CDR3 is 13 amino acids long. V was pared by 3 bases and J by 4 bases, with 8 bases between. The germline gives CDR1 SGHTA, CDR2 FQGNSA. This chain's CDR3 is CASSFRTADTQYF. CDR3 in DNA: TGTGCCAGCAGCTTTAGAACAGCAGATACGCAGTATTTT.

This chain uses TRBV5-1 with TRBJ2-7; 8 bases fit TRBD1. The CDR3 is 13 residues long. Germline CDR1 reads SGHRS; CDR2 reads YFSETQ. J was trimmed by 5 bases and V by 3 bases; bases with no gene match: 4. The CDR3 DNA follows: TGCGCCAGCAGCTCGACAGGGGCCCACGAGCAGTACTTC. Its protein is CASSSTGAHEQYF.

This clonotype was detected only a few times. This chain uses TRBV6-1 with TRBJ2-7, with 9 nucleotides matching TRBD1. Losses at the gene ends were 8 bases for V and 5 bases for J; bases not matched to a gene: 4. CDR3 length equals 12 residues. Germline V CDR1 and CDR2: MNHNS, SASEGT. In nucleotides, the CDR3 is TGTGCCAGCGAGGGACAGGGCGACGAGCAGTACTTC. The encoded protein is CASEGQGDEQYF.

This clonotype was picked up a small number of times. This sequence joins TRBV6-2 or TRBV6-3 and TRBJ2-1, with 8 bases aligning to TRBD2. With 1 base clipped from V and 15 bases from J, the junction kept 5 bases outside the gene matches. CDR1 and CDR2 (germline): MNHEY, SVGEGT. The CDR3 contains 12 residues. This CDR3 is CASSYFGTSLFF. CDR3 sequence (DNA): TGTGCCAGCAGTTACTTTGGGACTAGTTTGTTCTTC.

This clonotype was counted between two and nine times. The chain has TRBV6-6 and TRBJ2-2; 9 nucleotides agree with TRBD1. Germline V lookup: CDR1 MNHNY, CDR2 SVGAGI (reference sequence). J gave up 7 bases and V 5 bases, and 11 bases lay outside the gene matches. The CDR3 extends over 16 amino acids. CDR3 DNA sequence: TGTGCCAGCAGTCGCGGCGGGACAGGGATGTTCGGGGAGCTGTTTTTT. Translating gives CASSRGGTGMFGELFF.

The chain recombines TRBV4-3 with TRBJ2-7, with TRBD1 identical over 8 bases. The CDR3 runs 16 residues. In germline, CDR1 is LGHNA, CDR2 YSLEER. The ends lost 2 bases at V and 0 bases at J; junction bases unmatched: 6. In nucleotides, the CDR3 is TGCGCCAGCAGCCAAAGTTATACAGGGGGCTCCTACGAGCAGTACTTC. Translation gives CASSQSYTGGSYEQYF.

The V gene is TRBV19, the J gene TRBJ1-5; D uncertain. This CDR3 has 15 residues. V lost 5 bases and J lost 4, with 15 bases in between. Looked up from germline, CDR1 is LNHDA and CDR2 is SQIVND (reference sequence). This CDR3 is CASSRKVFGNQPQHF. CDR3 bases: TGTGCCAGTAGTCGCAAGGTCTTCGGAAATCAGCCCCAGCATTTT.

This clonotype was seen more than once but under ten times. This chain connects TRBV9 to TRBJ2-1; TRBD1 might be the D (5 bases). Germline CDR1 SGDLS, CDR2 YYNGEE. CDR3 length: 14 residues. The V gene lost 1 base and the J gene lost 7 bases, with 12 bases spanning the gap. The CDR3 loop reads CASSVSRAKNEQFF. CDR3 DNA sequence: TGTGCCAGCAGCGTATCCAGGGCTAAAAATGAGCAGTTCTTC.

This clonotype was observed a few times. This chain links TRBV7-3 with TRBJ2-1; D may correspond to TRBD1 or TRBD2 (5 bases each). V was cut by 2 bases and J by 9 bases, with 11 bases left in between. This CDR3 region has 13 residues. The germline V gene encodes CDR1 SGHTA and CDR2 FQGTGA. The CDR3 DNA sequence: TGTGCCAGCAGCTTAGGGACCCCTAGTGAGCAGTTCTTC. Protein product: CASSLGTPSEQFF.

The chain has TRBV4-2 and TRBJ2-3; no clear D gene. The CDR3 has 17 residues. Germline V gives CDR1 LGHNA, CDR2 YNFKEQ. The V end lost 7 bases, the J end lost 2 bases, and 22 bases lay between the germline ends. The DNA of the CDR3 is TGTGCCAGCACCGAGGCCCCGGTCGGGTCTGCCACAGATACGCAGTATTTT. Translation gives CASTEAPVGSATDTQYF.

This clonotype was picked up a small number of times. J is TRBJ1-1 and V is TRBV6-6; D remains ambiguous. Germline V gene sequence: CDR1 MNHNY, CDR2 SVGAGI (reference sequence). Trimming stripped 3 bases from V and 3 bases from J, with 11 bases between. The CDR3 runs 14 residues. CDR3 loop: CASSYEGFDTEAFF. For the CDR3, the DNA is TGTGCCAGCAGTTATGAGGGTTTTGACACTGAAGCTTTCTTT.

This rearrangement joins TRBV12-3 or TRBV12-4 to TRBJ2-1, with 9 nucleotides matching TRBD1. Unmatched junction bases numbered 6, after V lost 5 bases and J lost 7 bases. The CDR3 is 14 residues long. This CDR3 reads CASSPTGGGNEQFF. CDR3 coding DNA: TGTGCCAGCAGTCCAACAGGGGGCGGGAATGAGCAGTTCTTC.

The sample holds a few counts of this clonotype. The chain uses TRBV6-5 and TRBJ2-7, with unresolved D. There are 15 residues in the CDR3. Germline CDR1 reads MNHEY; CDR2 reads SVGAGI. Trimming pared 0 bases from V and 5 bases from J, leaving 14 bases between. CDR3 sequence: CASSYSGMLGHEQYF. The CDR3 DNA follows: TGTGCCAGCAGTTACTCTGGAATGTTAGGACACGAGCAGTACTTC.